This T cell receptor beta chain was captured in a study of molecular identifiers for immune sequencing clone quantification. Whole-study results and caveats: Effector cells had over 99% of their molecules in clones above 20 RNA copies, while naive cells had under 1%.

Previously described methods and listed TCR primers were used for bulk TCR libraries. TCRdb called the PCR reads again in MiXCR, with one record for every CDR3 protein. Of 460,000 or so distinct CDR3 sequences in the sample, about 25% were seen once. For naive CD8 T cells, sorting used the CD8+CD4-CCR7+CD45RA+ phenotype. The V and J ends lost 7 bases and 0 bases respectively, with 15 bases between them. CDR3 size: 15 residues. Germline CDR1 and CDR2: SNHLY and FYNNEI. This clonotype was seen many times. What it recognizes is unknown. The sample taken for sequencing was naive CD8+ T cells from blood, with Jurkat cell RNA spiked in. Subset: FACS-sorted CD8+CD4-CCR7+CD45RA+ naive T cells. The receptor was isolated from a human donor in good health. Some libraries in this study had Jurkat cell RNA spiked in. The chain uses TRBV2 and TRBJ1-2, with D possibly being TRBD1 (6 bases). The CDR3: CASILRQGPNYGYTF. DNA of the CDR3: TGTGCCAGCATTCTTCGGCAGGGGCCTAACTATGGCTACACCTTC.